The rows below give T cell receptor beta chains drawn from one sample of a study of human T cells and chemical hapten exposure. TCRdb itself ran the RACE reads through MiXCR, one entry per CDR3 protein. In the table there are tens of thousands of distinct CDR3 sequences, less than 8.5% of which are singletons. Sequencing was performed on whole blood, taken in connection with sensitization to the hapten diphenylcyclopropenone (DPC). The receptors come from a woman aged 30 to 39 with alopecia areata. Some clones in this sample may be carry-over from other donors' samples. CDR3s include the opening cysteine and the closing phenylalanine or tryptophan. Each record gives: V gene, clone size, D gene, J gene, CDR3 protein, CDR3 DNA. D genes are given only for firm matches. Clone size appears in some rows only: once, few, many, or a class for an expanded clone.

TRBV7-7	many	-	TRBJ2-2	CASSKRVAGELFF	TGTGCTAGCAGCAAGCGTGTCGCCGGGGAGCTGTTTTTT
TRBV5-1	-	-	TRBJ1-2	CASSPRESNYGYTF	TGCGCCAGCAGTCCGAGGGAATCTAACTATGGCTACACCTTC
TRBV5-1	-	-	TRBJ1-4	CASSPNTLEWGESEKLFF	TGCGCCAGCAGCCCAAATACCTTGGAGTGGGGGGAAAGTGAAAAACTGTTTTTT
TRBV20-1	-	-	TRBJ1-5	CSASGTSNQPQHF	TGCAGTGCTTCCGGGACATCCAATCAGCCCCAGCATTTT
TRBV10-2	many	-	TRBJ2-7	CASRESGEQYF	TGCGCCAGCAGAGAGTCAGGGGAGCAGTACTTC
TRBV5-5	few	-	TRBJ1-5	CASSAPVVRRGDQPQHF	TGTGCCAGCAGCGCCCCGGTCGTCAGGAGGGGAGATCAGCCCCAGCATTTT
TRBV5-4	-	-	TRBJ1-1	CASSLGQETTEAFF	TGTGCCAGCAGCTTGGGTCAGGAGACCACTGAAGCTTTCTTT
TRBV5-1	many	-	TRBJ1-1	CASSWSGVQDTEAFF	TGCGCCAGCAGCTGGTCAGGGGTTCAGGACACTGAAGCTTTCTTT
TRBV7-2	-	TRBD1	TRBJ1-4	CASSYRDSREKLFF	TGTGCCAGCAGCTACCGGGACAGCCGTGAAAAACTGTTTTTT
TRBV15	many	-	TRBJ1-1	CATSSGLIKNTEAFF	TGTGCCACCAGCAGTGGGCTAATCAAGAACACTGAAGCTTTCTTT
TRBV18	few	-	TRBJ1-2	CASSPQGPGGGYTF	TGTGCCAGCTCACCCCAGGGCCCTGGAGGTGGCTACACCTTC
TRBV5-4	medium-sized	TRBD2	TRBJ2-3	CASSPLAGGATDTQYF	TGTGCCAGCAGCCCCCTAGCGGGGGGCGCCACAGATACGCAGTATTTT
TRBV10-3	many	TRBD1	TRBJ1-1	CAITVKSSGTGVGTEAFF	TGTGCCATCACGGTCAAGTCCTCCGGGACAGGGGTCGGCACTGAAGCTTTCTTT
TRBV3-1	-	-	TRBJ1-1	CASSQEPGTTEAFF	TGTGCCAGCAGCCAGGAGCCAGGGACCACTGAAGCTTTCTTT
TRBV29-1	many	TRBD1	TRBJ2-2	CSVEDLGGAAGELFF	TGCAGCGTTGAAGATCTAGGGGGCGCAGCCGGGGAGCTGTTTTTT
TRBV10-3	-	-	TRBJ1-5	CAISESAQSGVHQPQHF	TGTGCCATCAGTGAGTCGGCCCAATCTGGGGTCCATCAGCCCCAGCATTTT
TRBV6-1	few	-	TRBJ1-1	CASTKGPPNTEAFF	TGTGCCAGCACCAAGGGACCGCCGAACACTGAAGCTTTCTTT